The rows below give T cell receptor beta chains drawn from one sample of a study of shared clonotypes between healthy human individuals. This table comes from immunoSEQ multiplex PCR, and its TCRdb copy is limited to in-frame clones, with some not included. This repertoire shows some 2,500,000 clones, roughly 92% found once; its top ten account for around 0.4%. Sequencing was carried out using naive CD4+ T cells from PBMCs. Receptor source: a man between 18 and 29 years old in good health. Some clones in this sample may be carry-over from other donors' samples. Both conserved end residues are part of each CDR3. D genes are given only for firm matches. Rows may omit the clone size; those that give it use once, few, many or a size class.

>TRBJ2-7|NA|NA|TRBV11-2
TGTGCCTCGGGGGGCGGGTCCTACGAGCAGTACTTC
CASGGGSYEQYF
>TRBJ2-1|NA|NA|TRBV7-3
TGTGCCAGCAGCAAGGGGCTCCGTCCTAGCTCCTACAATGAGCAGTTCTTC
CASSKGLRPSSYNEQFF
>TRBJ2-2|NA|NA|TRBV7-6
TGTGCCAGCAGCTTCTCCGCCCAGGGGACCGGGGAGCTGTTTTTT
CASSFSAQGTGELFF
>TRBJ1-4|NA|NA|TRBV11-2
TGTGCCAGCAGCCGGGTAGCCAGGGTGGGCGAAAAACTGTTTTTT
CASSRVARVGEKLFF
>TRBJ2-7|NA|NA|TRBV5-5
TGTGCCAGCAGCTTGGCCTGGACGGGCTCCTACGAGCAGTACTTC
CASSLAWTGSYEQYF
>TRBJ2-3|NA|NA|TRBV18
TGTGCCAGCTCACCAACACAGGGTTTTAGCACAGATACGCAGTATTTT
CASSPTQGFSTDTQYF
>TRBJ2-7|NA|NA|TRBV5-1
TGCGCCAGCAGCACCACAGGGCCCTCCTACGAGCAGTACTTC
CASSTTGPSYEQYF
>TRBJ1-3|NA|NA|TRBV29-1
TGCAGCGTTGAAGAAAGGGAGGCTGGAAACACCATATATTTT
CSVEEREAGNTIYF
>TRBJ2-1|TRBD2|NA|TRBV29-1
TGCAGCGCGGGACTAGCGGGGACTTACAATGAGCAGTTCTTC
CSAGLAGTYNEQFF
>TRBJ1-1|NA|NA|TRBV18
TGTGCCAGCTCACCTTCGGTCGGTCAACGGGTGAACACTGAAGCTTTCTTT
CASSPSVGQRVNTEAFF
>TRBJ1-2|NA|NA|TRBV19
TGTGCCAGTAGTCCCCGGGGAGGTGACTATGGCTACACCTTC
CASSPRGGDYGYTF
>TRBJ1-1|NA|once|TRBV5-1
TGCGCCAGCAGCTTGGCGCAGCTAAACACTGAAGCTTTCTTT
CASSLAQLNTEAFF
>TRBJ2-7|NA|NA|TRBV28
TGTGCCAGCAGTGGTCTAGACCTGGTATCCTACGAGCAGTACTTC
CASSGLDLVSYEQYF
>TRBJ2-1|NA|NA|TRBV15
TGTGCCACCAGCTCCTCGACAGGCCTCATATACAATGAGCAGTTCTTC
CATSSSTGLIYNEQFF
>TRBJ1-5|NA|NA|TRBV6-5
TGTGCCAGCAGTTACCGGGACACTCAGCCCCAGCATTTT
CASSYRDTQPQHF
>TRBJ1-1|NA|few|TRBV28
TGTGCCAGCTCTGGGGGGACTGAAGCTTTCTTT
CASSGGTEAFF
>TRBJ1-3|NA|NA|TRBV4-1
TGCGCCAGCAGCCAAGACGCCGCTGGAAACACCATATATTTT
CASSQDAAGNTIYF
>TRBJ2-1|NA|NA|TRBV7-2
TGTGCCAGCAGCTTCAAGGTTGCTGAGCAGTTCTTC
CASSFKVAEQFF
>TRBJ2-5|NA|NA|TRBV7-9
TGTGCCAGCTCGGGGCAGGTGGGCGGAGAGACCCAGTACTTC
CASSGQVGGETQYF
>TRBJ1-1|NA|NA|TRBV5-1
TGCGCCAGCAGCCTCGGGGGGATCACTGAAGCTTTCTTT
CASSLGGITEAFF
>TRBJ2-1|NA|NA|TRBV6-6
TGTGCCAGCAGATTACGGGCAGAGGGCAATGAGCAGTTCTTC
CASRLRAEGNEQFF
>TRBJ2-7|NA|NA|TRBV9
TGTGCCAGCAGCCTCGGGGGCGGGATAGGCGAGCAGTACTTC
CASSLGGGIGEQYF
>TRBJ2-6|NA|NA|TRBV28
TGTGCCAGCAGGACCGAAAGGTCCTCTTCAACTGGGGCCAACGTCCTGACTTTC
CASRTERSSSTGANVLTF
>TRBJ1-1|TRBD1|NA|TRBV18
TGTGCCAGCTCACCTGGGACAGGGGGAAACACTGAAGCTTTCTTT
CASSPGTGGNTEAFF
>TRBJ2-7|NA|NA|TRBV14
TGTGCCAGCAGCCAAGGCGGTTGGGGGTACGAGCAGTACTTC
CASSQGGWGYEQYF
>TRBJ2-3|NA|once|TRBV6-5
TGTGCCAGCAGTCCCGGGTGGCAGCTTGCGGATACGCAGTATTTT
CASSPGWQLADTQYF
>TRBJ2-7|NA|NA|TRBV5-1
TGCGCCAGTGCCGACAGTTACGAGCAGTACTTC
CASADSYEQYF
>TRBJ2-1|NA|NA|TRBV5-1
TGCGCCAGCAGCTTGGCCCCCTTCTCCTACAATGAGCAGTTCTTC
CASSLAPFSYNEQFF
>TRBJ2-3|NA|NA|TRBV28
TGTGCCAGCAGTTTAGCTGGGGGCACAGATACGCAGTATTTT
CASSLAGGTDTQYF
>TRBJ2-3|NA|NA|TRBV30
TGTGCCTGGAGTGTGGGTGGGAGCTTCCGTGCAGATACGCAGTATTTT
CAWSVGGSFRADTQYF
>TRBJ1-1|TRBD1|NA|TRBV29-1
TGCAGCGTCACGGGACAGTACCTGACTGAAGCTTTCTTT
CSVTGQYLTEAFF
>TRBJ1-1|TRBD1|NA|TRBV11-2
TGTGCCAGCAGCTTGGACAGGCGAGGGACTGAAGCTTTCTTT
CASSLDRRGTEAFF
>TRBJ2-1|NA|NA|TRBV9
TGTGCCAGCAGCGGACCAGCTAGCTACAATGAGCAGTTCTTC
CASSGPASYNEQFF
>TRBJ2-1|TRBD2|NA|TRBV7-2
TGTGCCAGCAGCCAGGTGGGGACTAGCGGGACCAATGAGCAGTTCTTC
CASSQVGTSGTNEQFF
>TRBJ1-5|NA|once|TRBV6-1
TGTGCCAGCAGTGGGCAGGGATCGTACCAGCCCCAGCATTTT
CASSGQGSYQPQHF
>TRBJ1-1|NA|NA|TRBV18
TGTGCCAGCCTAGGGGGGTTAAACAGGAACACTGAAGCTTTCTTT
CASLGGLNRNTEAFF
>TRBJ2-1|TRBD2|NA|TRBV7-3
TGTGCCAGCAGCTACGGACTAGCGGGAATTGATGAGCAGTTCTTC
CASSYGLAGIDEQFF
>TRBJ2-7|TRBD1|NA|TRBV18
TGTGCCAGCTCACCAAGGCTAGGACAGGGTTCAAGCTACGAGCAGTACTTC
CASSPRLGQGSSYEQYF
>TRBJ1-2|NA|NA|TRBV28
TGTGCCAGCAGTTTATCCGGGGGTGGCTACACCTTC
CASSLSGGGYTF
>TRBJ1-1|NA|NA|TRBV29-1
TGCAGCGGACAGGAAATGAACACTGAAGCTTTCTTT
CSGQEMNTEAFF
>TRBJ2-2|NA|NA|TRBV28
TGTGCCAGCAGTTTCCCTCGTAGAATGACGGTGACCAGGAACACCGGGGAGCTGTTTTTT
CASSFPRRMTVTRNTGELFF
>TRBJ2-1|TRBD2|NA|TRBV7-2
TGTGCCAGCAACGTCGAGGGACTACCGAACAATGAGCAGTTCTTC
CASNVEGLPNNEQFF
>TRBJ2-1|NA|NA|TRBV18
TGTGCCAGCTCCCCCGAGAATGAGCAGTTCTTC
CASSPENEQFF
>TRBJ1-2|NA|few|TRBV7-3
TGTGCCAGCAGCTTAACCAACCCACCGGGACAATTGGGGAAGAACTTC
CASSLTNPPGQLGKNF
>TRBJ2-7|TRBD1|NA|TRBV7-8
TGTGCCAGCAGCTCCACAGGGGGCCCCTCCTACGAGCAGTACTTC
CASSSTGGPSYEQYF
>TRBJ2-1|TRBD1|NA|TRBV9
TGTGCCAGCAGCGTAGCCGGGACAGGGGCAAGTGAGCAGTTCTTC
CASSVAGTGASEQFF
>TRBJ1-2|NA|NA|TRBV29-1
TGCAGCGTTGAAAGGGCGGGGGCAGGTTATGGCTACACCTTC
CSVERAGAGYGYTF
>TRBJ2-2|NA|NA|TRBV28
TGTGCCAGCAGTTTGCCAGGGGAGGACACCGGGGAGCTGTTTTTT
CASSLPGEDTGELFF
>TRBJ2-2|TRBD1|NA|TRBV28
TGTGCCAGCAGTTCCCCGACAGGGAGGAACACCGGGGAGCTGTTTTTT
CASSSPTGRNTGELFF
>TRBJ2-4|NA|NA|TRBV5-1
TGCGCCAGCAGCCTCCCGGGAAGTAACATTCAGTACTTC
CASSLPGSNIQYF